One and the same sample provided the 4 T cell receptor beta chains below, sequenced in a study of blood T cell repertoires in COVID-19. Data came from immunoSEQ multiplex PCR; TCRdb stores just in-frame clones and leaves some out. This table has 55,000 or so clones, around three quarters appearing once. The sequencing input was peripheral blood. The receptor set was obtained from a man in his 60s with acute or convalescent COVID-19.

V usage is TRBV5-6 and J usage is TRBJ2-3, with 7 bases identical to TRBD2. V lost 4 bases to trimming and J lost 5 bases; unmatched junction nucleotides: 10. The length of the CDR3 is 15 residues. Germline loops: CDR1 SGHDT, CDR2 YYEEEE. DNA of the CDR3: TGTGCCAGCAGCCCCCGGACTAGTTTAGGAGATACGCAGTATTTT. Translated, it gives CASSPRTSLGDTQYF.

This sequence joins TRBV9 and TRBJ1-4; 10 nucleotides agree with TRBD1. The germline V gene has CDR1 SGDLS and CDR2 YYNGEE. CDR3 size: 18 residues. V was clipped by 4 bases and J by 5 bases; unmatched bases: 14. CDR3 residues: CASSPRQGAIESNEKLFF. For the CDR3, the DNA is TGTGCCAGCAGCCCTCGACAGGGGGCAATTGAATCGAATGAAAAACTGTTTTTT.

The rearrangement joins TRBV30 to TRBJ2-7, with TRBD2 as a possible D gene (6 bases). The CDR3 sequence is 14 residues long. Trimming took off 1 base at V and 7 bases at J, with 17 bases between the two ends. Looked up from germline, CDR1 is GTSNPN and CDR2 is SVGIG (reference sequence). CDR3 nucleotides: TGTGCCTGGAGTGATACAGGAGGGACTCAGGAGCAGTACTTC. Amino acid sequence: CAWSDTGGTQEQYF.

This sequence joins TRBV18 and TRBJ1-1; 7 bases match TRBD1. The CDR3 covers 13 residues. Germline-derived CDR1 and CDR2 are KGHSH and LQKENI. V gave up 3 bases and J gave up 3 bases; unmatched junction bases: 1. The CDR3 nucleotides are TGTGCCAGCTCACCGCAGGGGGACACTGAAGCTTTCTTT. Its translation: CASSPQGDTEAFF.